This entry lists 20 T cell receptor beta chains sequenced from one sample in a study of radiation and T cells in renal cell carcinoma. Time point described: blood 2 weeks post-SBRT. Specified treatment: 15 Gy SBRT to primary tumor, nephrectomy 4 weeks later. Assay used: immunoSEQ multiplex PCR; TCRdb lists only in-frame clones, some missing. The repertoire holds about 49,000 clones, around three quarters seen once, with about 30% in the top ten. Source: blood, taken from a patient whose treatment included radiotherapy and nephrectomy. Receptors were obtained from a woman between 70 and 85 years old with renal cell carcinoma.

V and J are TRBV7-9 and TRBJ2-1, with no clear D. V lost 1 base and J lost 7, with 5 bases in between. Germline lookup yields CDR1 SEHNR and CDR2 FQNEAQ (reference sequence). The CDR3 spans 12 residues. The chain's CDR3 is CASSLGENEQFF. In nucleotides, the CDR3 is TGTGCCAGCAGCTTAGGTGAGAATGAGCAGTTCTTC.

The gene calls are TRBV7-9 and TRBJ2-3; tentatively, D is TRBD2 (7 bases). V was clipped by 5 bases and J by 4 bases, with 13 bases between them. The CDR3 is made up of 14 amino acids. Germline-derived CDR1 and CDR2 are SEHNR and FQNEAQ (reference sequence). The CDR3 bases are TGTGCCAGCAGCCCAAACGGGGGGCCAGATACGCAGTATTTT. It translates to CASSPNGGPDTQYF.

The CDR3 coding sequence is TGTGCCAGCAGTTGGGGACAGGGGGCCTATAATTCACCCCTCCACTTT. Amino acids: CASSWGQGAYNSPLHF. The chain uses TRBV6-5 and TRBJ1-6; 11 bases align to TRBD1. The ends lost 4 bases at V and 2 bases at J; junction bases unmatched: 1. Germline V CDR1 and CDR2: MNHEY, SVGAGI. The CDR3 sequence is 16 residues long.

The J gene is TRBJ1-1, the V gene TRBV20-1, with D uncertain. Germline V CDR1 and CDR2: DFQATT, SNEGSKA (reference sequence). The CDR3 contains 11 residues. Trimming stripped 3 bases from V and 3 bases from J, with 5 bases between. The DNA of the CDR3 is TGCAGTGCTAGGGACGACACTGAAGCTTTCTTT. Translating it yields CSARDDTEAFF.

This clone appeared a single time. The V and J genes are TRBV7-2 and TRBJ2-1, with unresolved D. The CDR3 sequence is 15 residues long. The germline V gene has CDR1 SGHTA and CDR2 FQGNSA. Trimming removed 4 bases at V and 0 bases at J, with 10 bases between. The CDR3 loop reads CASSSIANSYNEQFF. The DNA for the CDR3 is TGTGCCAGCAGCTCTATCGCTAACTCCTACAATGAGCAGTTCTTC.

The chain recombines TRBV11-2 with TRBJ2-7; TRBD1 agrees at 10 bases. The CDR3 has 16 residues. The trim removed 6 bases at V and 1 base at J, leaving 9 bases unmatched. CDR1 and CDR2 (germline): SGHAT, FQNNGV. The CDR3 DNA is TGTGCCAGCAGGCCTTCGACAGGGGGCGTTTCCTACGAGCAGTACTTC. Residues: CASRPSTGGVSYEQYF.

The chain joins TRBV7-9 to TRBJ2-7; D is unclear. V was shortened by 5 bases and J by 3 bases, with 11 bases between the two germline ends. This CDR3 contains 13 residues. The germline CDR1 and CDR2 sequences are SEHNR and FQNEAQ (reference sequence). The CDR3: CASSAPFDYEQYF. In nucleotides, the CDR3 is TGTGCCAGCAGCGCGCCGTTTGACTACGAGCAGTACTTC. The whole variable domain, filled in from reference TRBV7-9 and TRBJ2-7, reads DTGVSQNPRHKITKRGQNVTFRCDPISEHNRLYWYRQTLGQGPEFLTYFQNEAQLEKSRLLSDRFSAERPKGSFSTLEIQRTEQGDSAMYLCASSAPFDYEQYFGPGTRLTVT.

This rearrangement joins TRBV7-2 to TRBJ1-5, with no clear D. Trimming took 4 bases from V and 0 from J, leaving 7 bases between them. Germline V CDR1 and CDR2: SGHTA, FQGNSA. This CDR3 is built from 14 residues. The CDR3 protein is CASSSSSSNQPQHF. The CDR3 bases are TGTGCCAGCAGCTCAAGTTCTAGCAATCAGCCCCAGCATTTT.

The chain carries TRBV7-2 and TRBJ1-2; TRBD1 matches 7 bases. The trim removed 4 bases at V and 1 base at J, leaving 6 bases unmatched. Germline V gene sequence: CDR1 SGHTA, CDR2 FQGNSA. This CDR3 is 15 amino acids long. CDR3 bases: TGTGCCAGCAGCTACACAGGGGTTATTAACTATGGCTACACCTTC. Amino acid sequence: CASSYTGVINYGYTF.

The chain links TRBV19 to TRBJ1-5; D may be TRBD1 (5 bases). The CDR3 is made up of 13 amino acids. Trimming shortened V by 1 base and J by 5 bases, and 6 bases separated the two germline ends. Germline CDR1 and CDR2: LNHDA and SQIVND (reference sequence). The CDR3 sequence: CASSIGGDQPQHF. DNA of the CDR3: TGTGCCAGTAGTATAGGGGGGGATCAGCCCCAGCATTTT. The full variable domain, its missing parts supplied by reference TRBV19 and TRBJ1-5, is DGGITQSPKYLFRKEGQNVTLSCEQNLNHDAMYWYRQDPGQGLRLIYYSQIVNDFQKGDIAEGYSVSREKKESFPLTVTSAQKNPTAFYLCASSIGGDQPQHFGDGTRLSIL.

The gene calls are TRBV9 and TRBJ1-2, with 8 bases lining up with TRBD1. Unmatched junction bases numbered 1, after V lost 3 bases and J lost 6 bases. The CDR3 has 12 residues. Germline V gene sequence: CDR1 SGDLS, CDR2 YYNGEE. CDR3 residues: CASSGQGHGYTF. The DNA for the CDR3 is TGTGCCAGCAGCGGACAGGGGCATGGCTACACCTTC.

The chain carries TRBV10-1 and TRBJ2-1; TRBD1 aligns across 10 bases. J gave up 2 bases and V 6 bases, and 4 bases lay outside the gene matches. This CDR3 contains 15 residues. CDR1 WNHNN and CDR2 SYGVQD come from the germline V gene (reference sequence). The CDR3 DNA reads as TGCGCCAGCAGCCGGACAGGGGGTCCCTACAATGAGCAGTTCTTC. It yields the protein CASSRTGGPYNEQFF.

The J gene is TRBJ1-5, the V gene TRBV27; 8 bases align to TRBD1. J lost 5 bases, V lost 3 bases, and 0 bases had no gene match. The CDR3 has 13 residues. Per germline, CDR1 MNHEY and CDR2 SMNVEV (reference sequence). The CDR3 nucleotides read TGTGCCAGCAGTTTGACAGGGGATCAGCCCCAGCATTTT. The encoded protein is CASSLTGDQPQHF.

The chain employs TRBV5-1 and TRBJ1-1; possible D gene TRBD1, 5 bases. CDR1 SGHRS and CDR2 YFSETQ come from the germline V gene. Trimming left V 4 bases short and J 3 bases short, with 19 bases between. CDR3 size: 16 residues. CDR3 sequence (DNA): TGCGCCAGCAGCCTTAACCCCGGGACTCATGACACTGAAGCTTTCTTT. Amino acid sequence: CASSLNPGTHDTEAFF.

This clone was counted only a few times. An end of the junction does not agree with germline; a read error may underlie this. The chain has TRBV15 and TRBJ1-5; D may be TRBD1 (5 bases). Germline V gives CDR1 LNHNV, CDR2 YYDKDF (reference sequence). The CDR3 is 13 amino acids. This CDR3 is CATSSQGSQPQHF. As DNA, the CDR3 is TGTGCCACGAGCAGCCAGGGAAGCCAGCCCCAGCATTTT.

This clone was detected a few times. The CDR3 sequence is CASSPSGNHEQYF. In DNA, the CDR3 is TGTGCCAGCTCACCATCTGGGAACCACGAGCAGTACTTC. V gene TRBV18 combines with J gene TRBJ2-7; D not certain. The CDR3 has 13 residues. Germline CDR1 KGHSH, CDR2 LQKENI. Deletions cut 2 bases from V and 5 bases from J, with 10 bases between.

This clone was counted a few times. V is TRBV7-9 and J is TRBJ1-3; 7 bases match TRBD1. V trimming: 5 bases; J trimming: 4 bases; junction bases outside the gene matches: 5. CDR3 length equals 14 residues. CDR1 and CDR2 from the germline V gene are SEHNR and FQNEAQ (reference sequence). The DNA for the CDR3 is TGTGCCAGCAGCCCAGGGGGTCGAGGAAACACCATATATTTT. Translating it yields CASSPGGRGNTIYF.

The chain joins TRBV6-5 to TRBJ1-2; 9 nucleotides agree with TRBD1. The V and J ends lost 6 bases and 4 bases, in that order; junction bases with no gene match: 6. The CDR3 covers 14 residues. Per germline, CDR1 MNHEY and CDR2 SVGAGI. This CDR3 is CASRPRDRAYGYTF. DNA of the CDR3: TGTGCCAGCAGACCCCGGGACAGGGCCTATGGCTACACCTTC.

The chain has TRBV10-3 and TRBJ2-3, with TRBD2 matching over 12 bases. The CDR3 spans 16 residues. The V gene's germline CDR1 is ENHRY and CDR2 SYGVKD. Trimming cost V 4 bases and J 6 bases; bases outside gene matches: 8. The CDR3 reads CAISGTSGMHMDTQYF. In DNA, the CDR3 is TGTGCCATCAGTGGGACTAGCGGGATGCACATGGATACGCAGTATTTT.

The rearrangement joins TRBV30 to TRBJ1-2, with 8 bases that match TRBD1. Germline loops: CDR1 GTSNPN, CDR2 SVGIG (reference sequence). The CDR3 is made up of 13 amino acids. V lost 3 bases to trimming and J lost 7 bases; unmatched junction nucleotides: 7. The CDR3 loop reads CAWSRDRPRGYTF. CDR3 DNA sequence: TGTGCCTGGAGCCGGGACAGGCCCCGTGGCTACACCTTC.